Described below is a single TCR beta chain sequence and its context. These data originate in a study of blood T cell repertoires in COVID-19. Participants came from roughly 23 US areas, aged about 18 to 89 years. Two consecutive negative NP/OP PCR tests, clearance, or resolved symptoms defined Cohort 3 recovery. The CDR3 totals 14 residues. The V gene's germline CDR1 is SGHNT and CDR2 YYREEE (reference sequence). V dropped 1 base and J dropped 3 bases, with 8 bases sitting between them. In the original workflow: Nucleated cell counts were estimated from reference gene primer amplification. Here immunoSEQ multiplex PCR was the method, and the copy in TCRdb shows in-frame clones only, minus some. Clonal size and the V and J genes are those of that table, whereas D and trimming came from the DNA. The top ten clones hold about 1.6% of a sample with about 250,000 clones, approximately 84% of them seen once.

The chain has TRBV5-4 and TRBJ2-1; D not certain. This receptor was taken from a middle-aged man who had recovered from COVID-19. Source material: PBMCs or T cells enriched from blood (not recorded which). DNA for the CDR3: TGTGCCAGCAGCTTGATAGCTGTCTACAATGAGCAGTTCTTC. It encodes CASSLIAVYNEQFF.